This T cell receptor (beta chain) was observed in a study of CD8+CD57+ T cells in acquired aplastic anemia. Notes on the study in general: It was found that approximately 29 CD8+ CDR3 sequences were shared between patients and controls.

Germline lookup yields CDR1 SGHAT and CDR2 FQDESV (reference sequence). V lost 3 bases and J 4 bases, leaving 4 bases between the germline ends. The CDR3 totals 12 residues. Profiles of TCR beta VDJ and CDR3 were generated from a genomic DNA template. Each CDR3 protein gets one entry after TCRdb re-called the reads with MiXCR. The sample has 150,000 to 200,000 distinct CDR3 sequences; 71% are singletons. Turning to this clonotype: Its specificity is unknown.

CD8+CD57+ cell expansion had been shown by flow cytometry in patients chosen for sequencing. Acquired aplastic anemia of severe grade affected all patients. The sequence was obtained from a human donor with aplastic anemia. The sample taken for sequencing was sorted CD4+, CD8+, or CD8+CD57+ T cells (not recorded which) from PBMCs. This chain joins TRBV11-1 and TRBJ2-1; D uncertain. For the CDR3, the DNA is TGTGCCAGCAGCTTCCCATACAATGAGCAGTTCTTC. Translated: CASSFPYNEQFF.